These T cell receptor beta chains were read from a single sample in a study of blood T cell repertoires in COVID-19. TCRdb keeps only in-frame clones here, not all; method: immunoSEQ multiplex PCR. The sample gives approximately 460,000 clones, nearly 90% of which show up once; roughly 0.92% is in the top ten. Sequencing was done on a sample of peripheral blood. The receptors derive from a young man with COVID-19, enrolled during active disease. Both conserved end residues are part of each CDR3. The D gene is left open where the match is weak. Not all rows give a size; the values are once, few, many and, for expanded clones, a class.

clone_size | d_call | j_call | v_call | cdr3_aa | cdr3_nt
. | . | TRBJ2-5 | TRBV6-1 | CASSEVWQGETQYF | TGTGCCAGCAGTGAAGTTTGGCAGGGAGAGACCCAGTACTTC
. | . | TRBJ1-5 | TRBV28 | CASSLWESFGNQPQHF | TGTGCCAGCAGTTTGTGGGAGTCGTTTGGCAATCAGCCCCAGCATTTT
. | . | TRBJ1-5 | TRBV19 | CASSIATRGPQHF | TGTGCCAGTAGTATAGCGACTCGGGGGCCCCAGCATTTT
. | TRBD1 | TRBJ2-5 | TRBV11-2 | CASSSKTGGSLPFQETQYF | TGTGCCAGCAGTTCGAAAACAGGGGGGTCGTTACCCTTCCAAGAGACCCAGTACTTC
many | . | TRBJ1-6 | TRBV25-1 | CASSGSGGGNSPLHF | TGTGCCAGCAGTGGATCAGGAGGTGGAAATTCACCCCTCCACTTT
few | . | TRBJ1-3 | TRBV2 | CASSDLGNTIYF | TGTGCCAGCAGTGACTTGGGAAACACCATATATTTT
. | . | TRBJ1-1 | TRBV5-4 | CASSLGAVTAMNTEAFF | TGTGCCAGCAGCTTGGGGGCGGTGACAGCCATGAACACTGAAGCTTTCTTT
. | TRBD2 | TRBJ2-1 | TRBV3-1/TRBV3-2 | CASTPGLGRYNEQFF | TGTGCCAGCACCCCGGGACTAGGACGCTACAATGAGCAGTTCTTC
. | . | TRBJ2-1 | TRBV9 | CASSVRGWVGDNEQFF | TGTGCCAGCAGCGTAAGAGGTTGGGTCGGGGACAATGAGCAGTTCTTC
once | TRBD1 | TRBJ2-2 | TRBV24-1 | CATKGQGRTGELFF | TGTGCCACCAAGGGACAGGGTCGAACCGGGGAGCTGTTTTTT
. | TRBD2 | TRBJ2-3 | TRBV27 | CASTYLAGVADTQYF | TGTGCCAGCACCTACCTAGCGGGGGTAGCAGATACGCAGTATTTT
. | . | TRBJ1-1 | TRBV27 | CASRGQMNTEAFF | TGTGCCAGCCGCGGACAGATGAACACTGAAGCTTTCTTT
. | TRBD1 | TRBJ1-4 | TRBV6-1 | CASSGQGVIATNEKLFF | TGTGCCAGCAGTGGACAGGGGGTCATCGCAACTAATGAAAAACTGTTTTTT
once | . | TRBJ2-5 | TRBV29-1 | CSVVAGQGGRETQYF | TGCAGCGTTGTCGCTGGACAGGGAGGGAGGGAGACCCAGTACTTC
. | TRBD2 | TRBJ2-1 | TRBV7-9 | CASSGRTSGNEQFF | TGTGCCAGCAGCGGCCGGACTAGCGGGAATGAGCAGTTCTTC
. | TRBD1 | TRBJ1-2 | TRBV3-1/TRBV3-2 | CASSPTGDYGYTF | TGTGCCAGCAGTCCCACAGGGGACTATGGCTACACCTTC
. | TRBD2 | TRBJ2-5 | TRBV5-1 | CASSLGGGQETQYF | TGCGCCAGCAGCTTGGGCGGGGGGCAAGAGACCCAGTACTTC
. | . | TRBJ1-2 | TRBV6-1 | CASSEAGRQGGYTF | TGTGCCAGCAGTGAAGCGGGGAGGCAGGGAGGCTACACCTTC
. | . | TRBJ2-1 | TRBV15 | CATSRDGGGTNEQFF | TGTGCCACCAGCAGAGATGGCGGGGGCACCAATGAGCAGTTCTTC
. | . | TRBJ1-5 | TRBV27 | CASSLISRGGNQPQHF | TGTGCCAGCAGTTTAATTTCTAGGGGCGGCAATCAGCCCCAGCATTTT
. | TRBD1 | TRBJ1-2 | TRBV3-1/TRBV3-2 | CASSRLDRDHYGYTF | TGTGCCAGCAGCCGATTGGACAGGGACCACTATGGCTACACCTTC
. | . | TRBJ2-4 | TRBV5-8 | CASSFRVIKNIQYF | TGTGCCAGCAGCTTCAGGGTTATTAAAAACATTCAGTACTTC
. | . | TRBJ2-1 | TRBV27 | CASSPTSPNEQFF | TGTGCCAGCAGTCCGACTAGTCCCAATGAGCAGTTCTTC
. | TRBD1 | TRBJ1-5 | TRBV27 | CASSSGTGVEQPQHF | TGTGCCAGCAGTTCCGGGACAGGGGTCGAGCAGCCCCAGCATTTT
. | . | TRBJ1-2 | TRBV13 | CASSPQSQGYGYTF | TGTGCCAGCAGCCCGCAATCGCAGGGATATGGCTACACCTTC
. | . | TRBJ2-3 | TRBV7-9 | CASSLAGGVVDTQYF | TGTGCCAGCAGCTTAGCGGGGGGTGTTGTAGATACGCAGTATTTT
few | . | TRBJ1-6 | TRBV5-1 | CASSLAAAYNSPLHF | TGCGCCAGCAGCTTGGCCGCGGCCTATAATTCACCCCTCCACTTT
. | TRBD1 | TRBJ1-2 | TRBV2 | CASSFGTDLNYGYTF | TGTGCCAGCAGTTTCGGGACAGATCTTAACTATGGCTACACCTTC
. | TRBD1 | TRBJ2-7 | TRBV11-2 | CASSQDRGASYEQYF | TGTGCCAGCAGCCAGGACAGGGGCGCCTCCTACGAGCAGTACTTC
. | TRBD2 | TRBJ2-1 | TRBV7-9 | CASSTPQGPSGRNEQFF | TGTGCCAGCAGTACTCCCCAAGGGCCTAGCGGGAGAAATGAGCAGTTCTTC
. | . | TRBJ2-2 | TRBV5-8 | CASSFTGTVNTGELFF | TGTGCCAGCAGCTTTACCGGGACTGTGAACACCGGGGAGCTGTTTTTT
. | . | TRBJ2-1 | TRBV29-1 | CSVLTGDHNEQFF | TGCAGCGTTCTTACGGGGGACCACAATGAGCAGTTCTTC
. | TRBD1 | TRBJ1-1 | TRBV6-2/TRBV6-3 | CASSSGQGVTEAFF | TGTGCCAGCAGTTCAGGACAGGGGGTAACTGAAGCTTTCTTT
. | TRBD1 | TRBJ2-3 | TRBV18 | CASSPTTGGPVDTQYF | TGTGCCAGCTCACCTACAACAGGGGGACCTGTGGATACGCAGTATTTT
many | . | TRBJ2-3 | TRBV28 | CASSSNLLARERDTQYF | TGTGCCAGCAGTTCCAACCTGCTCGCCCGCGAAAGAGATACGCAGTATTTT
. | . | TRBJ2-3 | TRBV6-2/TRBV6-3 | CASSYSSGHRADTQYF | TGTGCCAGCAGTTACTCTTCTGGACACCGGGCCGATACGCAGTATTTT
few | . | TRBJ1-1 | TRBV2 | CATTVGNTEAFF | TGTGCCACAACAGTAGGTAACACTGAAGCTTTCTTT
. | TRBD1 | TRBJ2-7 | TRBV18 | CASSRSGTGTYEQYF | TGTGCCAGCTCACGGTCCGGGACAGGGACCTACGAGCAGTACTTC
few | . | TRBJ2-3 | TRBV7-9 | CASGRSTDTQYF | TGTGCCAGCGGGAGAAGCACAGATACGCAGTATTTT
. | . | TRBJ1-5 | TRBV2 | CASTLNGASNQPQHF | TGTGCCAGCACCCTGAATGGGGCCAGCAATCAGCCCCAGCATTTT